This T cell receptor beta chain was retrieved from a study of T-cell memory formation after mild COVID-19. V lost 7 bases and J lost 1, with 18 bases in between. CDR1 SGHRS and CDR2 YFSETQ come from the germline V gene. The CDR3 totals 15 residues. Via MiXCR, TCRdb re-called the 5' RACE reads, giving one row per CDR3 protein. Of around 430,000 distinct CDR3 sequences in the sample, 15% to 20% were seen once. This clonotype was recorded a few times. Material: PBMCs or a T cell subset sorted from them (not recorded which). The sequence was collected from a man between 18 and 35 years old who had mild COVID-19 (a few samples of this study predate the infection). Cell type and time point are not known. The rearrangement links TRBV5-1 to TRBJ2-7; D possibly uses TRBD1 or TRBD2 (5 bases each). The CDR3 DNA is TGCGCCAGCGCATTTTATCGGGACGGATCCTACGAGCAGTACTTC. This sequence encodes CASAFYRDGSYEQYF. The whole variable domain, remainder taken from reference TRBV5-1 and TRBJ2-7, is KAGVTQTPRYLIKTRGQQVTLSCSPISGHRSVSWYQQTPGQGLQFLFEYFSETQRNKGNFPGRFSGRQFSNSRSEMNVSTLELGDSALYLCASAFYRDGSYEQYFGPGTRLTVT.